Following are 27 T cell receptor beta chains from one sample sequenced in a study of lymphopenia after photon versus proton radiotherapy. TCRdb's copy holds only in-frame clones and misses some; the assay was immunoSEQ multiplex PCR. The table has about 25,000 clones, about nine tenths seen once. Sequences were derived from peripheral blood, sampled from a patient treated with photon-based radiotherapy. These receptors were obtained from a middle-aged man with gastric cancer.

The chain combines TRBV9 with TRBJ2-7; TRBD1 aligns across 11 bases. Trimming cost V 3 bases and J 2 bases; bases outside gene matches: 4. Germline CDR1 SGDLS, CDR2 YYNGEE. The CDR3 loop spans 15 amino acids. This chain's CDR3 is CASSARTGGPYEQYF. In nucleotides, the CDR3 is TGTGCCAGCAGCGCCCGGACAGGGGGCCCCTACGAGCAGTACTTC.

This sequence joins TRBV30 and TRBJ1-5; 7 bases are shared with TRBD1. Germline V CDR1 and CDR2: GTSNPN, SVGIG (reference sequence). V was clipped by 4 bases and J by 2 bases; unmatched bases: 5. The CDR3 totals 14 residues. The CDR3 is CAWKGGAGNQPQHF. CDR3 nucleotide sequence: TGTGCCTGGAAAGGGGGCGCGGGCAATCAGCCCCAGCATTTT.

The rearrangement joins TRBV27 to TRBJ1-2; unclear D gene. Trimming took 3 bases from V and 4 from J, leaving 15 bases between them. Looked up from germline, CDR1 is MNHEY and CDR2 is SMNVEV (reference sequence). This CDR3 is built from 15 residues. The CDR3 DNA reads TGTGCCAGCAGTTTTTCTGGCAGAGAATCCTATGGCTACACCTTC. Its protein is CASSFSGRESYGYTF.

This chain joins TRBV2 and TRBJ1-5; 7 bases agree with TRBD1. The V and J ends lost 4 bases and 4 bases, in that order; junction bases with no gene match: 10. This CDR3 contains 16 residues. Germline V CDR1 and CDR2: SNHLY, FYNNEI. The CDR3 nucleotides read TGTGCCAGCAGTGGGGGGACCAGGGGGAATAATCAGCCCCAGCATTTT. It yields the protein CASSGGTRGNNQPQHF.

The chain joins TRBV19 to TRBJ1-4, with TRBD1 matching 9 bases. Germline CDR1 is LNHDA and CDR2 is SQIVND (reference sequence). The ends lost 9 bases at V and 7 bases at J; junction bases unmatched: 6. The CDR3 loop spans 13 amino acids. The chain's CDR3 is CASRQGVSEKLFF. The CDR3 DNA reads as TGTGCCAGCAGACAGGGGGTGTCTGAAAAACTGTTTTTT. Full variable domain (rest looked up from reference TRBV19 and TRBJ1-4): DGGITQSPKYLFRKEGQNVTLSCEQNLNHDAMYWYRQDPGQGLRLIYYSQIVNDFQKGDIAEGYSVSREKKESFPLTVTSAQKNPTAFYLCASRQGVSEKLFFGSGTQLSVL.

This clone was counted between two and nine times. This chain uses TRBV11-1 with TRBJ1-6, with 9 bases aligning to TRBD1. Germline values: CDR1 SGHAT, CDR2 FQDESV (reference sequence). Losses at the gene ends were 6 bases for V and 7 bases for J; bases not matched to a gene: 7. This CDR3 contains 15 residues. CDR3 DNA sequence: TGTGCCAGCAGTCAACCGGGACAGGGAAATTCACCCCTCCACTTT. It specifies CASSQPGQGNSPLHF.

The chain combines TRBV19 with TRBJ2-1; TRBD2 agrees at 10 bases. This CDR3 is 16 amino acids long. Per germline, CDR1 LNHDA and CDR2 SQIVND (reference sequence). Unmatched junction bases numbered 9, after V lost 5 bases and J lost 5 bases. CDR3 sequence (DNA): TGTGCCAGTAGTCCGATAGCGGGGGGCCTAAACAATGAGCAGTTCTTC. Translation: CASSPIAGGLNNEQFF.

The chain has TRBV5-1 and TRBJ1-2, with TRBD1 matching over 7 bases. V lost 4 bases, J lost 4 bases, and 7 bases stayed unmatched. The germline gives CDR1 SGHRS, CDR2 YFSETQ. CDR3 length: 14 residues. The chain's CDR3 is CASSPDRPSYGYTF. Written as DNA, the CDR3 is TGCGCCAGCAGCCCGGACAGGCCGAGCTATGGCTACACCTTC.

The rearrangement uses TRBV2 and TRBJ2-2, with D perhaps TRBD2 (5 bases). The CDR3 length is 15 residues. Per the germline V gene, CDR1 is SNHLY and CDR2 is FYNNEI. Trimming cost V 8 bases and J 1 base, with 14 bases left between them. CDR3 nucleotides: TGTGCCAGCCTCGGAGGACGCGGGAACACCGGGGAGCTGTTTTTT. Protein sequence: CASLGGRGNTGELFF.

DNA for the CDR3: TGTGCCAGCAGCCGACGTGGAGGCCCTAACTATGGCTACACCTTC. Protein sequence: CASSRRGGPNYGYTF. This chain links TRBV21-1 with TRBJ1-2. TRBV21-1 is noted as a pseudogene. The CDR3 is 15 amino acids.

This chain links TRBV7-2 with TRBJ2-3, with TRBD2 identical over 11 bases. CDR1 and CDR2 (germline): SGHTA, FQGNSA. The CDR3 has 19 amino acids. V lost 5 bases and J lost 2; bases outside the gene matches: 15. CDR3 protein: CASSRNPISSGGNTDTQYF. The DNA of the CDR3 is TGTGCCAGCAGCCGCAACCCCATCTCTAGCGGGGGGAACACAGATACGCAGTATTTT.

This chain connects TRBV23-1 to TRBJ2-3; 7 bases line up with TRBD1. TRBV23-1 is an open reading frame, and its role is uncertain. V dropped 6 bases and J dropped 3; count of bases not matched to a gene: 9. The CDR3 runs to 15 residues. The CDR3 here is CASSPERRGTDTQYF. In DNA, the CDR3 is TGCGCCAGCAGCCCGGAGCGCAGGGGGACAGATACGCAGTATTTT.

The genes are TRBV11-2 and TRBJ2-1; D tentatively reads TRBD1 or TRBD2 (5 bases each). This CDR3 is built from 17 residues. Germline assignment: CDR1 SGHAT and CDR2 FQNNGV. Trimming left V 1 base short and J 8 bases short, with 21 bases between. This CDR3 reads CASSLGGVTTGRYEQFF. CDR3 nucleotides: TGTGCCAGCAGCTTAGGAGGGGTGACGACGGGTCGGTATGAGCAGTTCTTC. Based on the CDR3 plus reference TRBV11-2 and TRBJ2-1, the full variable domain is EAGVAQSPRYKIIEKRQSVAFWCNPISGHATLYWYQQILGQGPKLLIQFQNNGVVDDSQLPKDRFSAERLKGVDSTLKIQPAKLEDSAVYLCASSLGGVTTGRYEQFFGPGTRLTVL.

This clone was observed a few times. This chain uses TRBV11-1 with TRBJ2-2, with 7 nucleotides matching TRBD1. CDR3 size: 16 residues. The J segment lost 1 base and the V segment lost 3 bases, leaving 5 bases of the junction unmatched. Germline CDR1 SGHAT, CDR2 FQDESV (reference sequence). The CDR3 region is CASSFRTGVNTGELFF. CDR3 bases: TGTGCCAGCAGCTTCAGGACAGGCGTGAACACCGGGGAGCTGTTTTTT.

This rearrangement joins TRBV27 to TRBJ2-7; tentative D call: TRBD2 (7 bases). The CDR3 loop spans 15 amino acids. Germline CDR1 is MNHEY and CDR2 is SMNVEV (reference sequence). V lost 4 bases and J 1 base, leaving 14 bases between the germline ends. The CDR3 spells CASSWGGRGSYEQYV. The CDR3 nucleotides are TGTGCCAGCAGTTGGGGGGGCAGGGGATCCTACGAGCAGTACGTC.

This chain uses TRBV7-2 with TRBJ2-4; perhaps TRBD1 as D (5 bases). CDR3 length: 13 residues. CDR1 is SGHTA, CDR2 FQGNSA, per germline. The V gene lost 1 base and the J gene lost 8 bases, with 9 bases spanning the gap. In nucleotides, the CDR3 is TGTGCCAGCAGCTTAGGCAGGGTCGACATTCAGTACTTC. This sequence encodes CASSLGRVDIQYF.

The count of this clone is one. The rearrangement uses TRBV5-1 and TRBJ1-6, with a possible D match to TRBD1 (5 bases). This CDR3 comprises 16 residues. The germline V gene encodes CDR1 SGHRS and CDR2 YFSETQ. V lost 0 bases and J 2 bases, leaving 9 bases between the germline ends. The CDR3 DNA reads TGCGCCAGCAGCTTGGACGGGGGAACCTATAATTCACCCCTCCACTTT. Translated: CASSLDGGTYNSPLHF. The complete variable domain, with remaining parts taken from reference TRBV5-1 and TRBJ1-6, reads KAGVTQTPRYLIKTRGQQVTLSCSPISGHRSVSWYQQTPGQGLQFLFEYFSETQRNKGNFPGRFSGRQFSNSRSEMNVSTLELGDSALYLCASSLDGGTYNSPLHFGNGTRLTVT.

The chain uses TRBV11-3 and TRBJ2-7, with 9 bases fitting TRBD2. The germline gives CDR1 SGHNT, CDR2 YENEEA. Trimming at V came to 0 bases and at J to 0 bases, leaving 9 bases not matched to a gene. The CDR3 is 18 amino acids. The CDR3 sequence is CASSLDRASGANSYEQYV. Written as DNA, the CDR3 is TGTGCCAGCAGCTTAGATCGGGCTAGCGGGGCTAACTCCTACGAGCAGTACGTC.

The CDR3 nucleotides are TGTGCCAGCAGCCCGGGACGGAGCAATCAGCCCCAGCATTTT. Translating gives CASSPGRSNQPQHF. The chain has TRBV6-5 and TRBJ1-5, with D possibly TRBD1 on 5 matching bases. Trimming removed 6 bases at V and 1 base at J, with 10 bases between. Germline CDR1 reads MNHEY; CDR2 reads SVGAGI. The CDR3 spans 14 residues.

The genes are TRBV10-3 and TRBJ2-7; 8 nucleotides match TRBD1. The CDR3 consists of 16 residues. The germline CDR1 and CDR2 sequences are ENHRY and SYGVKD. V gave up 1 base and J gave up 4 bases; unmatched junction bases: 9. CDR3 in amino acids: CAISEFSQGAVYEQYV. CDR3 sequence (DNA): TGTGCCATCAGTGAGTTTAGCCAGGGGGCGGTATACGAGCAGTACGTC.

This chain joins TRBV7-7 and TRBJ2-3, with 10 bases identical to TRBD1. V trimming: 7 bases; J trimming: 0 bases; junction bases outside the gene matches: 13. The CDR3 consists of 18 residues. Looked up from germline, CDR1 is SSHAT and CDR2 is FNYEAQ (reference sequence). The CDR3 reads CASNAGQGPPLSTDTQYF. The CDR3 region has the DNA TGTGCCAGCAACGCGGGACAGGGGCCCCCCCTAAGCACAGATACGCAGTATTTT.

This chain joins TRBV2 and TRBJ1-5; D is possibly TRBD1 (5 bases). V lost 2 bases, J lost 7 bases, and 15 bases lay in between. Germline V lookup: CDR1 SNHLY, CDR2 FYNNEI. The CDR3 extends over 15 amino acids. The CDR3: CASSEPGFLRQPQHF. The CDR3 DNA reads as TGTGCCAGCAGTGAACCAGGGTTCCTTAGGCAGCCCCAGCATTTT.

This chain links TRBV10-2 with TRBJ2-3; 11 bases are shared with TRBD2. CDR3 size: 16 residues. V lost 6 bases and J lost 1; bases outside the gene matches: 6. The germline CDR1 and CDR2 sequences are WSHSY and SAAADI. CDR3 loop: CASSQPGLAGTDTQYF. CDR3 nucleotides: TGCGCCAGCAGCCAACCGGGACTAGCGGGCACAGATACGCAGTATTTT.

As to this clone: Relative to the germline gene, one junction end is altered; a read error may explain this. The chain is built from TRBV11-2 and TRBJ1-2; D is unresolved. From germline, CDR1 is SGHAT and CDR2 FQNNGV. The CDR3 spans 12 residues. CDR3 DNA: TGTGCCAGCAGCTTAGGCTGGGCGGACCGGGGCTTC. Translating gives CASSLGWADRGF.

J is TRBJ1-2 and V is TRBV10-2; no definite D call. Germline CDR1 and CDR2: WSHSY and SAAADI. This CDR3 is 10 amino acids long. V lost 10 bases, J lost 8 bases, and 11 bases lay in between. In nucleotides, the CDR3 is TGCGCCACCCACGGAAGGGGCTACACCTTC. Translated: CATHGRGYTF.

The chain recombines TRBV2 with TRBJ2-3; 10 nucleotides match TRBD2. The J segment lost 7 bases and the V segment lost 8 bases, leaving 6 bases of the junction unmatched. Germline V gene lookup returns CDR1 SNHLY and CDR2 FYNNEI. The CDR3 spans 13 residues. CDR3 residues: CASLAGGSNTQYF. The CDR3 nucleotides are TGTGCCAGCTTAGCGGGGGGAAGTAATACGCAGTATTTT.

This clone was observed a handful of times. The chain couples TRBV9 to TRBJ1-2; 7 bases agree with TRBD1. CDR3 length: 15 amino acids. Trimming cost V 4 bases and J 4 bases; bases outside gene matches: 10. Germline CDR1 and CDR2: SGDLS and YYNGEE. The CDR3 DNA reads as TGTGCCAGCAGCCCACGGACAGGCGCCACCTATGGCTACACCTTC. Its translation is CASSPRTGATYGYTF.